These 3 T cell receptor beta chains share one sample of origin, sequenced in a study of CD8 T cell repertoires and HIV-1 epitope variants. Clones were read by immunoSEQ multiplex PCR, and TCRdb kept only the in-frame ones, dropping some. The repertoire has a few thousand clones, about two thirds of them found once; the top ten carry almost 40%. These TCRs are of unknown antigen specificity. Sequenced input: cultured CD8+ T cells derived from PBMCs. Every receptor here comes from a male donor with HIV.

This chain links TRBV27 with TRBJ2-7; D could derive from TRBD1 or TRBD2 (5 bases each). CDR1 MNHEY and CDR2 SMNVEV come from the germline V gene (reference sequence). The CDR3 consists of 16 residues. V lost 0 bases to trimming and J lost 1 base, with 13 bases between them. The DNA of the CDR3 is TGTGCCAGCAGTTTATCGTTAGGGACGTTGTCCTACGAGCAGTACTTC. Protein: CASSLSLGTLSYEQYF.

Only a few counts were recorded for this clone. This chain uses TRBV4-3 with TRBJ1-1, with D tentatively TRBD1 (6 bases). Germline V lookup: CDR1 LGHNA, CDR2 YSLEER. V gave up 4 bases and J gave up 6 bases, with 15 bases separating them. The CDR3 runs to 14 residues. CDR3 bases: TGCGCCAGCAGCCGACAACAGGGTGGCGCTGAAGCTTTCTTT. This codes for CASSRQQGGAEAFF.

The chain is built from TRBV28 and TRBJ2-7; a possible D gene is TRBD2 (5 bases). V was clipped by 3 bases and J by 6 bases, with 12 bases between them. CDR3 size: 13 residues. Germline V lookup: CDR1 MDHEN, CDR2 SYDVKM. CDR3 residues: CASSFTGNLEQYF. The CDR3 DNA reads TGTGCCAGCAGTTTCACCGGGAACCTCGAGCAGTACTTC.